This T cell receptor beta chain was profiled in a study of cytomegalovirus exposure and HLA in healthy donors (dated by TCRdb to about 2017). In the study overall: In an earlier analysis of 587 of the donors, 276 Gb of sequence data and some 100 million unique TCR beta sequences from some 170 million T cells were reported. An early release that covered roughly 600 HLA-typed donors contained about 290 gigabases of sequencing data and 85 million to 100 million unique TCR sequences. The genetic ancestry cluster associated with self-reported Caucasian donors included roughly 84% of the roughly 400 genotyped donors. The study was designed to test whether signatures of past pathogen exposure could be identified by cataloging public T cell receptors. The study profiled the T cell repertoires of hundreds of subjects by immunosequencing and related them to cytomegalovirus serostatus. Along with the roughly 700-subject first cohort, a separate validation cohort of more than 90 different subjects was used. To predict cytomegalovirus infection status, the study brought together high-throughput TCR immunosequencing, statistical association of individual TCRs with disease status, and machine learning. To study patterns of TCR occurrence, a later analysis re-analyzed previously published TCR beta repertoires from 666 donors and added high-resolution HLA genotyping. The later analysis used no new phenotypic data to find candidate immune exposures, relying instead on TCR beta sequences and their occurrence across donors. To decide whether each TCR beta V gene segment behaved as functional or pseudogenic, an earlier analysis of several hundred of the donors relied on high-throughput TCR beta sequencing. Donor age, sex, ethnicity and CMV serostatus were compiled together with the repertoire data. In a later genetic analysis, genome-wide SNP genotypes for about 65% of the roughly 700 donors were used, and that subset was treated as a discovery cohort. Every discovery cohort repertoire had been produced on one sequencing platform. Class I and class II HLA loci were covered by the typing at four-digit resolution. The number of typed donors differed by locus: 629-630 for A, B, C, DRB1 and DQB1; approximately 540 for DQA1; some 590 for DPA1; and about 470 for DPB1. Several DR-DQ haplotypes were handled as single units for association and clustering because linkage in the cohort was strong. Among about 360 genotyped donors of the cohort, an average of about 240,000 unique TCR beta nucleotide sequences were sequenced per donor, 15% to 20% of them non-productive. The paper as a whole reports these results and caveats: In the study, around 160 TCR beta chains were listed as associated with cytomegalovirus. In vitro tests confirmed that a few of the cytomegalovirus-associated TCR beta chains recognize cytomegalovirus antigens. A further reported finding was that TCR beta sequences accurately predicted the HLA-A and HLA-B alleles for most subjects in the first cohort. At a false discovery rate of 0.05, a later analysis linked under 20,000 TCR beta sequences to specific HLA alleles. The only immune exposure information available for the cohort was CMV serostatus. The authors suggested that the approach could potentially be generalized to other disease states and immunological phenotypes. Broadly in line with IMGT annotations, most TCR beta V segments showed up in productive rearrangements about 87% or about 30% of the time in an earlier analysis of around 600 of the donors. Linkage disequilibrium might explain the correlated functional status among segregating V segments, but an unknown experimental factor could not be excluded. A later analysis found that TCR association rates varied across HLA loci, with DRB1 alleles showing the most associated TCRs and HLA-C alleles the fewest. The sequencing pipeline was judged likely to have produced a cluster of highly shared sequence variants as a technical artifact. Some IMGT-functional V segments, including TRBV6-2 and TRBV6-3, could not be told apart with the 87-base-pair reads, so those segments were excluded. A later genetic analysis reported fewer N-insertions in productive TCRs among donors in an Asian-associated ancestry cluster than the roughly 620-donor mean. Most TCR sequences were seen in very few donors, while some public TCRs were found in many individuals. In a later genetic analysis, a missense DCLRE1C variant was associated with V-gene and J-gene trimming of TCR beta chains, and the association was replicated in an independent cohort. Presence/absence analyses assumed roughly uniform sequencing depth across donors, an assumption that may not hold. Several of the top co-occurrence clusters appeared to be linked to parvovirus B19, influenza, CMV and Epstein-Barr virus, according to a later analysis. In a later analysis, HLA-associated TCR beta chains were found to be more clonally expanded and to have lower generation probabilities than equally common non-associated chains. Strong co-occurrence of HLA alleles, especially DR and DQ, made assigning TCR associations to individual alleles difficult. HLA typing was unavailable for some donors at each locus, so association tests used only the typed subset. In both the original and validation cohorts, the classifier was reported to diagnose cytomegalovirus status with high specificity and sensitivity. This cohort had only TCR beta chains sequenced, and the lack of alpha or paired-chain data limited which features could be detected. Most CMV-associated TCR beta chains appeared to be HLA-restricted in a later analysis, and the HLA associations seemed to be driven largely by CMV exposure. Because counts were too low, roughly 16 rarely observed V segments, including chromosome 9 orphons, were excluded from the earlier analysis of fewer than 650 of the donors.

The cohort comprised some 700 healthy bone marrow donors. At the time of sampling, every cohort member was nominally healthy, though immune exposures that went unrecorded were likely present. The donor tested CMV seronegative, placing the donor among the 350 or so seronegative members of the cohort. Every donor gave a peripheral blood sample, and the peripheral blood mononuclear cells from that sample were used for TCR beta sequencing. The Qiagen DNeasy Blood Extraction Kit was used to extract genomic DNA from the blood cell samples. The protocol used for the library was the immunoSEQ multiplex PCR assay. The multiplex PCR relied on a mix of 60 forward primers for TCR Vbeta segments and 13 reverse primers for TCR Jbeta segments. A multiplex PCR assay on genomic DNA amplified the CDR3 region of rearranged TCR beta genes. Amplified TCR beta libraries were sequenced as 87-base-pair reads on the Illumina HiSeq System. The authors processed their data as follows. In a later analysis, tens of millions of unique TCR beta chains were counted across the 500 to 850 repertoires, and about 10 million of these chains were shared by at least two donors. A nearest-neighbor algorithm error-corrected the raw reads and collapsed the reads into unique sequences, merging closely related sequences to remove PCR and sequencing errors. To assign V, D and J gene segments, CDR3 sequences were aligned to IMGT reference sequences. Each retained sequence needed at least a six-nucleotide match to both a V gene segment and a J gene segment. A rearrangement was called productive if the CDR3 had no stop codons and remained in frame with V and J, and every other rearrangement was called non-productive. CDR3 was defined according to IMGT convention as the region running from the second conserved V-encoded cysteine to the conserved J-encoded phenylalanine. The earlier analysis of about 500 of the donors excluded sequences that lacked an unambiguous match to a single V gene segment. In an earlier analysis of approximately 610 of the donors, V segments were called functional above 56.7% productive rearrangements and were called segregating when the between-donor standard deviation exceeded 5%. A statistical classification framework was built to diagnose cytomegalovirus status from the catalog of TCR beta chain sequences. In a later analysis, TCR nucleotide sequences were compared against IMGT/GENE-DB human TR gene sequences so that V and J genes could be assigned. In a later analysis, CDR3 sequences and most-parsimonious VDJ recombination scenarios were assigned using the TCRdist pipeline. A later analysis defined each TCR beta chain by its CDR3 amino acid sequence plus V-gene family, and excluded reads lacking a unique V-gene family. To address suspected cross-contamination and a sequencing artifact, a later analysis removed over 500 highly shared, low-generation-probability nucleotide sequences. For each public chain, a later analysis derived a clonal expansion index from normalized ranks of inferred template counts within each repertoire. In a later analysis, generation probabilities were computed with a VDJ recombination model fitted to out-of-frame rearrangements, and the resulting probabilities were checked against IGoR. Hypergeometric tests were used in a later analysis to score TCR-TCR, TCR-HLA and TCR-CMV co-occurrence, with a repertoire-size bias correction applied to the TCR pairs. In a later analysis, false discovery rates were estimated by permuting HLA or CMV assignments 20 times. A later analysis grouped co-occurring TCRs with DBSCAN, adding TCRdist sequence similarity when clustering within HLA-allele-positive subsets. Repertoires with fewer than 30,000 or more than 120,000 public chains, plus five repertoires with anomalous nucleotide sharing, were excluded from co-occurrence clustering. Imported from immuneACCESS, the table was reduced by TCRdb to in-frame sequences with V and J called. These copies leave out some clones; in studies compared against another copy, an unresolved V gene accounts for under half, and the cause of the remainder is not known. That table is the source of V, J and clone size, and D and trimming were worked out from the DNA. This sample holds about 180,000 clones; about 69% were observed only once. The ten biggest clones cover 2.5% to 3.5% of the sample.

CDR1 and CDR2 were assigned from the germline V gene as MNHNS and SASEGT. From cysteine to phenylalanine, the CDR3 is 14 amino acids long. Only the CDR3 part of the read is kept: 42 bases, read in frame from the first base. V loses 4 bases of germline sequence and J loses 2 bases, and the interval between the two ends is 9 bases. Comment on this clone: Its cognate antigen has yet to be identified. Qualities for individual bases were not recorded, and no much larger clone is one base off.

Recombination linked TRBV6-1 to TRBJ1-5, with no confidently assigned D gene. This clonotype was obtained from a male donor in good health and CMV-seronegative. Input material: PBMCs. The sequenced DNA: TGTGCCAGCAGTGCCATTCATGGCAATCAGCCCCAGCATTTT. The resulting protein is CASSAIHGNQPQHF.